This T cell receptor (beta chain) was documented in a study of cytomegalovirus exposure and HLA in healthy donors. Trimming took 7 bases from V and 10 from J; bases not matched to a gene: 13. Germline V gene sequence: CDR1 MNHNS, CDR2 SASEGT. CDR3 size: 15 residues. With 60 Vbeta and 13 Jbeta primers, the PCR was carried out. The repertoire was sequenced with immunoSEQ multiplex PCR; TCRdb's copy has only in-frame clones and lacks some. The sample contains approximately 150,000 clones, roughly three quarters of which appear only once. The sequence derives from a male donor in good health and CMV-seropositive. This chain joins TRBV6-1 and TRBJ1-6; 7 bases are shared with TRBD1. The material sequenced was PBMCs. The DNA for the CDR3 is TGTGCCAGCACCAATTCCGGGACAGAGACCTCACCCCTCCACTTT. Protein: CASTNSGTETSPLHF.